These 18 T cell receptor beta chains originate from one sample sequenced in a study of shared clonotypes between healthy human individuals. TCRdb keeps only in-frame clones here, not all; method: immunoSEQ multiplex PCR. The profile shows 2 million to 2.5 million clones, approximately 95% of them singletons. As defined, naive CD8 cells were CD45RO-negative and positively selected for CCR7, with terminally differentiated effector memory CD45RA+ cells excluded. Sequences were obtained from naive CD8+ T cells sorted from blood. The receptors stem from a man aged 18-30 years in good health.

DNA of the CDR3: TGCGCCAGCAGATACGACAGTATGAACACTGAAGCTTTCTTT. Protein product: CASRYDSMNTEAFF. This chain connects TRBV4-3 to TRBJ1-1, with D maybe TRBD1 (5 bases). The CDR3 consists of 14 residues. Germline CDR1 LGHNA, CDR2 YSLEER. V dropped 6 bases and J dropped 0 bases, with 11 bases sitting between them.

This clone has just a few counts. The J gene is TRBJ2-2, the V gene TRBV5-1; D remains ambiguous. This CDR3 has 14 residues. Trimming cost V 3 bases and J 4 bases, with 10 bases left between them. CDR1 is SGHRS, CDR2 YFSETQ, per germline. The CDR3 DNA sequence: TGCGCCAGCAGCTCACAAGGGTCCACCGGGGAGCTGTTTTTT. This codes for CASSSQGSTGELFF.

The rearrangement uses TRBV13 and TRBJ2-3; D gene uncertain. CDR3 length: 12 residues. The V end lost 4 bases, the J end lost 2 bases, and 4 bases lay between the germline ends. The germline V gene encodes CDR1 PRHDT and CDR2 FYEKMQ (reference sequence). Here the CDR3 DNA reads TGTGCCAGCAGCTCCGTCACAGATACGCAGTATTTT. Its translation is CASSSVTDTQYF.

This clone occurred once. V gene TRBV6-5 combines with J gene TRBJ2-5; tentatively, D is TRBD1 or TRBD2 (7 bases each). Trimming removed 2 bases at V and 7 bases at J, with 14 bases between. Germline CDR1 and CDR2: MNHEY and SVGAGI. This CDR3 has 14 amino acids. CDR3 sequence (DNA): TGTGCCAGCAGTTACAGGGAGGGGGCGGGGACCCAGTACTTC. It codes for CASSYREGAGTQYF.

The chain joins TRBV10-3 to TRBJ1-1; 8 bases fit TRBD1. V gave up 7 bases and J gave up 0 bases; unmatched junction bases: 7. Germline CDR1 ENHRY, CDR2 SYGVKD. The CDR3 has 15 amino acids. The CDR3 protein is CAIKGQGAMNTEAFF. The CDR3 DNA is TGTGCCATCAAGGGCCAGGGGGCAATGAACACTGAAGCTTTCTTT.

The chain carries TRBV9 and TRBJ2-3, with TRBD2 identical over 7 bases. J was trimmed by 2 bases and V by 1 base; bases with no gene match: 7. Germline lookup yields CDR1 SGDLS and CDR2 YYNGEE. The CDR3 spans 16 residues. This chain's CDR3 is CASSVREREITDTQYF. Here the CDR3 DNA reads TGTGCCAGCAGCGTAAGGGAGCGGGAAATCACAGATACGCAGTATTTT.

This rearrangement joins TRBV10-1 to TRBJ2-1; D remains ambiguous. The length of the CDR3 is 15 residues. Trimming stripped 3 bases from V and 5 bases from J, with 14 bases between. Looked up from germline, CDR1 is WNHNN and CDR2 is SYGVQD (reference sequence). The DNA for the CDR3 is TGCGCCAGCAGTGACACGGTGGCAGTCCACAATGAGCAGTTCTTC. Its protein is CASSDTVAVHNEQFF.

Here the CDR3 DNA reads TGTGCCAGCAGTTTATATAGCCAAAGAACGATCTACGAGCAGTACTTC. This codes for CASSLYSQRTIYEQYF. This chain links TRBV28 with TRBJ2-7; D gene ambiguous. Germline assignment: CDR1 MDHEN and CDR2 SYDVKM. Trimming shortened V by 1 base and J by 3 bases, and 16 bases separated the two germline ends. The CDR3 sequence is 16 residues long.

V usage is TRBV5-1 and J usage is TRBJ2-6, with D uncertain. CDR1 SGHRS and CDR2 YFSETQ come from the germline V gene. V lost 1 base, J lost 0 bases, and 5 bases lay in between. The length of the CDR3 is 15 residues. In nucleotides, the CDR3 is TGCGCCAGCAGCTTGCCAGGCTCTGGGGCCAACGTCCTGACTTTC. This codes for CASSLPGSGANVLTF.

The chain recombines TRBV27 with TRBJ2-3; tentative D call: TRBD1 (5 bases). Germline V CDR1 and CDR2: MNHEY, SMNVEV (reference sequence). This CDR3 is 14 amino acids long. V was shortened by 4 bases and J by 0 bases, with 8 bases between the two germline ends. The CDR3 coding sequence is TGTGCCAGCAGTTCGACAGCTAGCACAGATACGCAGTATTTT. This translates into CASSSTASTDTQYF.

The V call is TRBV9, the J call TRBJ2-5, with 7 bases aligning to TRBD2. V shed 7 bases, J shed 4 bases, and the junction held 10 bases outside the gene matches. Germline CDR1 SGDLS, CDR2 YYNGEE. The CDR3 runs to 14 residues. CDR3 coding DNA: TGTGCCAGCTCCAGGGCGGGAGCTCCAGAGACCCAGTACTTC. Translated: CASSRAGAPETQYF.

Turning to this clone: Other nucleotide sequences in the sample specify the same CDR3. The V and J genes are TRBV5-6 and TRBJ2-1, with TRBD2 identical over 10 bases. In germline, CDR1 is SGHDT, CDR2 YYEEEE. The CDR3 totals 16 residues. With 0 bases clipped from V and 2 bases from J, the junction kept 2 bases outside the gene matches. The CDR3 is CASSLALAGAYNEQFF. CDR3 nucleotides: TGTGCCAGCAGCTTGGCGCTAGCGGGGGCCTACAATGAGCAGTTCTTC.

This chain joins TRBV27 and TRBJ2-1, with 9 bases fitting TRBD2. CDR1 is MNHEY, CDR2 SMNVEV, per germline (reference sequence). The CDR3 totals 16 residues. The trim removed 4 bases at V and 3 bases at J, leaving 7 bases unmatched. The CDR3 sequence: CASSSLAGGLYNEQFF. The CDR3 nucleotides read TGTGCCAGCAGTTCGTTGGCGGGAGGGCTCTACAATGAGCAGTTCTTC.

The chain couples TRBV6-5 to TRBJ1-3; a possible D gene is TRBD1 (6 bases). Germline assignment: CDR1 MNHEY and CDR2 SVGAGI. Trimming pared 0 bases from V and 6 bases from J, leaving 12 bases between. The CDR3 has 15 residues. The CDR3 DNA follows: TGTGCCAGCAGTTACTCGAACAGGGAGCTAAACACCATATATTTT. Amino acid sequence: CASSYSNRELNTIYF.

This clone was seen only once. The same CDR3 is also encoded by other DNA sequences in this sample. The V and J genes are TRBV9 and TRBJ2-7, with 11 bases matching TRBD2. The V and J ends lost 4 bases and 2 bases, in that order; junction bases with no gene match: 5. CDR3 length: 15 amino acids. Germline CDR1 reads SGDLS; CDR2 reads YYNGEE. The CDR3 region has the DNA TGTGCCAGCAGCCCCCGACTAGCGGGGACCTACGAGCAGTACTTC. Translation gives CASSPRLAGTYEQYF.

V usage is TRBV30 and J usage is TRBJ2-4; D may be TRBD2 (5 bases). V was clipped by 0 bases and J by 8 bases, with 14 bases between them. Germline CDR1 GTSNPN, CDR2 SVGIG (reference sequence). This CDR3 is built from 14 residues. The CDR3 DNA sequence: TGTGCCTGGAGTGTACTTAGGGTCGGGGACATTCAGTACTTC. Its translation is CAWSVLRVGDIQYF.

J is TRBJ1-1 and V is TRBV7-9, with 9 bases identical to TRBD1. With V trimmed by 5 bases and J by 4 bases, 8 bases remained unmatched. Looked up from germline, CDR1 is SEHNR and CDR2 is FQNEAQ (reference sequence). This CDR3 has 15 residues. The CDR3 nucleotides are TGTGCCAGCAGCCCAACGGACAGGGGAAGCACTGAAGCTTTCTTT. Amino acids: CASSPTDRGSTEAFF.

This clone has only one observation. The gene calls are TRBV9 and TRBJ2-5; the D is unclear. The CDR3 is made up of 15 amino acids. Deletions cut 0 bases from V and 0 bases from J, with 9 bases between. The V gene's germline CDR1 is SGDLS and CDR2 YYNGEE. The CDR3 here is CASSVEVGYQETQYF. The CDR3 DNA reads TGTGCCAGCAGCGTAGAAGTGGGGTACCAAGAGACCCAGTACTTC.